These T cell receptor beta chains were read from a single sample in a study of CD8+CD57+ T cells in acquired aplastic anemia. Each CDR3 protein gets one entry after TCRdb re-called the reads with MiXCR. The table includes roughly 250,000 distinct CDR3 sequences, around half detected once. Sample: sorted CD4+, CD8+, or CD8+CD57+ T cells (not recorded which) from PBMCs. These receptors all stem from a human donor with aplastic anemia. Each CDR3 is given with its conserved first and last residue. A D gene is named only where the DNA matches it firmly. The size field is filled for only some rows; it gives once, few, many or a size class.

TGTGCCAGCAGCTTGGAACCGTTCGTGACAGGGTACCACGAGCAGTACTTC,CASSLEPFVTGYHEQYF,many,TRBD1,TRBJ2-7,TRBV7-6
TGTGCCAGCAGTGAAACGGCCCGGGGGCGCATTCAAGAGACCCAGTACTTC,CASSETARGRIQETQYF,NA,NA,TRBJ2-5,TRBV2
TGCAGTGCTTTACGGAGCGGCAGGGAAACCGGGGAGCTGTTTTTT,CSALRSGRETGELFF,many,NA,TRBJ2-2,TRBV20-1
TGTGCCAGCAGACCGTCCGGGACAGGGATTACCGAGCAGTACTTC,CASRPSGTGITEQYF,many,TRBD1,TRBJ2-7,TRBV6-2/TRBV6-3
TGTGCCACCAGTGACACGGGACAGTACGATCAGCCCCAGCATTTT,CATSDTGQYDQPQHF,many,TRBD1,TRBJ1-5,TRBV24-1
TGTGCCAGCAGCCAAGAAGGTGCGGATGAGCAGTTCTTC,CASSQEGADEQFF,once,NA,TRBJ2-1,TRBV2
TGTGCCACCAGCAGCGGCTTGGGGGCATATTCTACGCAGTATTTT,CATSSGLGAYSTQYF,NA,NA,TRBJ2-3,TRBV15
TGTGCCAGCAGCTTGGAGACCTCCTCCTACAATGAGCAGTTCTTC,CASSLETSSYNEQFF,many,NA,TRBJ2-1,TRBV5-5
TGCGCCAGCGGGAGGGAGAGGTACGAGCAGTACTTC,CASGRERYEQYF,NA,TRBD2,TRBJ2-7,TRBV5-1
TGTGCCAGCAGCCAAGATTCGCGTCTTAGAAAACTGTTTTTT,CASSQDSRLRKLFF,NA,NA,TRBJ1-4,TRBV3-1
TGTGCCAGCGGTGGACAGGGGGCTGAGGCTGGAAACACCATATATTTT,CASGGQGAEAGNTIYF,NA,TRBD1,TRBJ1-3,TRBV28
TGCGCCACCTTGAAGGAGGGCAACTACGAGCAGTACTTC,CATLKEGNYEQYF,many,NA,TRBJ2-7,TRBV10-2
TGTGCTAGTGGCGACGGGACTAGCGGGCAAGAGACCCAGTACTTC,CASGDGTSGQETQYF,NA,TRBD2,TRBJ2-5,TRBV12-3/TRBV12-4
TGTGCCAGCAGGGATACAGGAGGCAATAATTCACCCCTCCACTTT,CASRDTGGNNSPLHF,many,NA,TRBJ1-6,TRBV28
TGCAGTGCTAGATCGGGACTAGCGGGAGAGGTTGAGCAGTTCTTC,CSARSGLAGEVEQFF,NA,TRBD2,TRBJ2-1,TRBV20-1
TGCAGTGCTAAAAACCCCCGGAGGGGACCCAACACCGGGGAGCTGTTTTTT,CSAKNPRRGPNTGELFF,few,NA,TRBJ2-2,TRBV20-1
TGTGCCAGTAGGTCCCCGGATACGCAGTATTTT,CASRSPDTQYF,NA,NA,TRBJ2-3,TRBV19
TGTGCCAGCAGCCCAGTAGCGGGAGAGGAAGAGACCCAGTACTTC,CASSPVAGEEETQYF,NA,TRBD2,TRBJ2-5,TRBV4-2
TGCGCCAGCGGCCATCGACAGGACACCGGGGAGCTGTCTTTT,CASGHRQDTGELSF,NA,NA,TRBJ2-2,TRBV4-3
TGTGCCAGCAGCCCAATAGGGGGTCGGAGCGACGAGCAGTACTTC,CASSPIGGRSDEQYF,few,NA,TRBJ2-7,TRBV28
TGTGCCAGCAGTCGGGCGAGCGGGAATTCACCCCTCCACTTT,CASSRASGNSPLHF,NA,NA,TRBJ1-6,TRBV6-5
TGCAGCTTACATTTGTACAATGAGCAGTTCTTC,CSLHLYNEQFF,NA,NA,TRBJ2-1,TRBV29-1